The sequence of this T cell receptor beta chain was determined in a study of cytomegalovirus exposure and HLA in healthy donors. In the PCR, 60 Vbeta and 13 Jbeta primers were used. In the original analysis: Later, some 75 million unique TCR beta chains were counted in an analysis, and roughly 11 million of them were shared. Some clones are missing from TCRdb's copy, which holds only in-frame ones; the method was immunoSEQ multiplex PCR. D and trimming were read from the DNA, whereas the V and J calls and clone size are those reported in that table. The sample shows 100,000 to 150,000 clones, 70% to 75% of them seen only once. Whole-study results and caveats: A later analysis reportedly identified an Asian-associated ancestry cluster as carrying fewer N-insertions than the roughly 670-donor mean.

CDR1 and CDR2 from the germline V gene are LNHDA and SQIVND (reference sequence). Trimming took 7 bases from V and 0 from J, leaving 15 bases between them. The CDR3 has 15 amino acids. To note about this clone: Its antigen remains unknown.

The specimen was PBMCs. V and J are TRBV19 and TRBJ1-2; D is possibly TRBD1 (5 bases). This TCR was recovered from a woman in her forties in good health and CMV-seropositive. CDR3 DNA sequence: TGTGCCAGTATTGATACAGGACCGGCTAACTATGGCTACACCTTC. Its translation: CASIDTGPANYGYTF.